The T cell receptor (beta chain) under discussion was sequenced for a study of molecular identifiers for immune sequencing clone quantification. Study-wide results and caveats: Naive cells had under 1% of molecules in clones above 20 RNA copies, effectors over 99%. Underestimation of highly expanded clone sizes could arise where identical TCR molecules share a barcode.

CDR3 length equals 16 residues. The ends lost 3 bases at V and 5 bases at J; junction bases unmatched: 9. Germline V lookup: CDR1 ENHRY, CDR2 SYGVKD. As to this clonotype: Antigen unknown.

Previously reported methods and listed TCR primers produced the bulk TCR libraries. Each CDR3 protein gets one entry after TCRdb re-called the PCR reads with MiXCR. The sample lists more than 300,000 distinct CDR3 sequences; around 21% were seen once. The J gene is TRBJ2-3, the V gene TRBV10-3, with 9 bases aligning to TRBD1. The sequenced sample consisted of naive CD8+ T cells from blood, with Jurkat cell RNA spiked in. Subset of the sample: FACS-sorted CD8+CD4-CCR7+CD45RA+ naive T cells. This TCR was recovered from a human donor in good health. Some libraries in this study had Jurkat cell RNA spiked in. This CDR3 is CAISDFDRGYGDTQYF. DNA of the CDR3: TGTGCCATCAGTGACTTCGACAGGGGGTATGGAGATACGCAGTATTTT.